The 13 T cell receptor beta chains below were found in one sample sequenced in a study of cytomegalovirus exposure and HLA in healthy donors (TCRdb year 2017). The library was generated by the immunoSEQ multiplex PCR assay. The immuneACCESS repertoire file appears here via TCRdb, limited to in-frame rearrangements. These files lack a portion of the clones; in checked studies, under half of the deficit traces to unresolved V genes, and the cause of the others is not known. The sample profile shows fewer than 200,000 clones; approximately 96% of them were found once. Jointly, the top ten make up approximately 1% of the sample. Sequencing was done on a sample of PBMCs. The receptors come from a woman under 30 in good health and CMV-seronegative.

The chain recombines TRBV2 with TRBJ1-1; D is unclear. The germline CDR1 and CDR2 sequences are SNHLY and FYNNEI. Trimming shortened V by 5 bases and J by 8 bases, and 15 bases separated the two germline ends. The CDR3 covers 13 residues. Here the CDR3 DNA reads TGTGCCAGCAGTAACACCGGCGGAAACGAAGCTTTCTTT. It specifies CASSNTGGNEAFF.

This clone showed up just a few times. The V and J genes are TRBV14 and TRBJ2-3, with a weak D call TRBD2 (6 bases). V lost 3 bases, J lost 1 base, and 8 bases lay in between. The CDR3 spans 14 residues. In germline, CDR1 is SGHDN, CDR2 FVKESK. The CDR3 coding sequence is TGTGCCAGCAGCCAGGGACTCGGCACAGATACGCAGTATTTT. This sequence encodes CASSQGLGTDTQYF.

The V gene is TRBV18, the J gene TRBJ2-7; tentative D call: TRBD2 (5 bases). From germline, CDR1 is KGHSH and CDR2 LQKENI. V lost 0 bases to trimming and J lost 4 bases, with 10 bases between them. The CDR3 consists of 14 residues. Written as DNA, the CDR3 is TGTGCCAGCTCACCACCTACTGGCGGGTACGAGCAGTACTTC. As protein: CASSPPTGGYEQYF.

The chain joins TRBV19 to TRBJ2-7; 9 positions match TRBD1. Germline lookup yields CDR1 LNHDA and CDR2 SQIVND (reference sequence). The trim removed 3 bases at V and 8 bases at J, leaving 11 bases unmatched. CDR3 size: 15 residues. The CDR3 loop is CASSIVPDRGSQQYF. CDR3 sequence (DNA): TGTGCCAGTAGTATCGTTCCGGACAGGGGCTCGCAGCAGTACTTC.

V gene TRBV5-8 combines with J gene TRBJ2-3, with 9 bases aligning to TRBD2. There are 17 residues in the CDR3. Germline V gene sequence: CDR1 SGHTS, CDR2 YDEGEE. V gave up 0 bases and J gave up 0 bases; unmatched junction bases: 5. CDR3: CASSLGLAGISTDTQYF. In nucleotides, the CDR3 is TGTGCCAGCAGCTTGGGGCTAGCGGGGATCAGCACAGATACGCAGTATTTT.

The V call is TRBV5-1, the J call TRBJ2-2; no clear D gene. This CDR3 comprises 15 residues. V gave up 1 base and J gave up 4 bases, with 11 bases separating them. CDR1 and CDR2 (germline): SGHRS, YFSETQ. Here the CDR3 DNA reads TGCGCCAGCAGCTTGCCCCCACTACCCACCGGGGAGCTGTTTTTT. Translated, it gives CASSLPPLPTGELFF.

The V call is TRBV25-1, the J call TRBJ1-4, with D unresolved. This CDR3 has 15 amino acids. V lost 5 bases, J lost 0 bases, and 10 bases lay in between. The germline V gene has CDR1 MGHDK and CDR2 SYGVNS. For the CDR3, the DNA is TGTGCCAGCAGTCAACAAAGTGCAACTAATGAAAAACTGTTTTTT. It yields the protein CASSQQSATNEKLFF.

This clone was recorded only once. The chain links TRBV2 to TRBJ1-1; D not resolved. Trimming removed 6 bases from V and 0 bases from J, with 5 bases in between. The length of the CDR3 is 12 residues. The germline gives CDR1 SNHLY, CDR2 FYNNEI. As DNA, the CDR3 is TGTGCCAGCAGCAGAATGAACACTGAAGCTTTCTTT. As protein: CASSRMNTEAFF.

The sample holds one count of this clone. V and J are TRBV18 and TRBJ2-5; D is perhaps TRBD1 (6 bases). Looked up from germline, CDR1 is KGHSH and CDR2 is LQKENI. The CDR3 spans 14 residues. The ends were cut back, 3 bases at V and 1 base at J, with 9 bases in the middle. DNA of the CDR3: TGTGCCAGCTCACCGGGGACATCCCAAGAGACCCAGTACTTC. The encoded protein is CASSPGTSQETQYF.

The rearrangement uses TRBV6-6 and TRBJ2-5; 7 bases align to TRBD2. V shed 1 base, J shed 2 bases, and the junction held 4 bases outside the gene matches. The germline V gene encodes CDR1 MNHNY and CDR2 SVGAGI (reference sequence). The CDR3 spans 15 residues. The chain's CDR3 is CASSYFEGLQETQYF. DNA for the CDR3: TGTGCCAGCAGTTACTTCGAGGGACTACAAGAGACCCAGTACTTC.

V usage is TRBV6-1 and J usage is TRBJ1-4; D may be TRBD1 (5 bases). The CDR3 sequence is 15 residues long. V lost 2 bases, J lost 6 bases, and 13 bases lay in between. Germline assignment: CDR1 MNHNS and CDR2 SASEGT. In nucleotides, the CDR3 is TGTGCCAGCAGTGAAACGCAGGGTCTAGATGAAAAACTGTTTTTT. Its translation: CASSETQGLDEKLFF.

CDR3: CASSLNPTAGTYEQYF. In DNA, the CDR3 is TGTGCCAGCAGCTTAAATCCGACGGCAGGGACTTACGAGCAGTACTTC. This chain links TRBV7-2 with TRBJ2-7; TRBD2 might be the D (6 bases). CDR3 length equals 16 residues. Germline values: CDR1 SGHTA, CDR2 FQGNSA. V was shortened by 2 bases and J by 4 bases, with 18 bases between the two germline ends.

The chain joins TRBV9 to TRBJ1-2, with 7 bases aligning to TRBD1. V shed 3 bases, J shed 5 bases, and the junction held 4 bases outside the gene matches. This CDR3 region has 13 residues. Germline values: CDR1 SGDLS, CDR2 YYNGEE. This CDR3 reads CASSEGGGYGYTF. The CDR3 DNA sequence: TGTGCCAGCAGCGAAGGGGGCGGGTATGGCTACACCTTC.